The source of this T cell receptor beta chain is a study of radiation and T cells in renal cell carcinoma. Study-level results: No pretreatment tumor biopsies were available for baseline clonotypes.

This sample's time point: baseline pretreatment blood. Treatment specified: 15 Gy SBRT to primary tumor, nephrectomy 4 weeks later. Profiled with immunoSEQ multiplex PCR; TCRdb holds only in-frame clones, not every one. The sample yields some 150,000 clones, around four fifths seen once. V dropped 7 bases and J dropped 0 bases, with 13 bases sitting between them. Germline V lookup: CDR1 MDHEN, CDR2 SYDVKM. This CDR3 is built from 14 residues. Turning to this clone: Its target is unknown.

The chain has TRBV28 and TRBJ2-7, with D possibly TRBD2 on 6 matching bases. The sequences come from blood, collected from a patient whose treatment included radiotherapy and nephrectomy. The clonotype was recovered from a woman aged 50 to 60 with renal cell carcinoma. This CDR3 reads CASTSARVSYEQYF. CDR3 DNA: TGTGCCAGCACTAGCGCAAGGGTCTCCTACGAGCAGTACTTC. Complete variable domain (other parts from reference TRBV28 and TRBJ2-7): DVKVTQSSRYLVKRTGEKVFLECVQDMDHENMFWYRQDPGLGLRLIYFSYDVKMKEKGDIPEGYSVSREKKERFSLILESASTNQTSMYLCASTSARVSYEQYFGPGTRLTVT.